The rows below give T cell receptor beta chains drawn from one sample of a study of vaccination effects on CD4 cells after COVID-19. Profiled with immunoSEQ multiplex PCR; TCRdb holds only in-frame clones, not every one. The sample carries 40,000 to 50,000 clones, around 74% recorded once. The antigens these receptors bind are not known. The source material was CD4+ T cells from PBMCs cultured with a peptide pool, sampled before COVID-19 vaccination. Every receptor here comes from a human donor who had a prior SARS-CoV-2 infection. Each CDR3 is given with its conserved first and last residue. A D gene is named only where the DNA matches it firmly. Some rows have no size entry. The others give once, few or many, or a class for an expanded clone.

V,length,D,J,size,CDR3,DNA
TRBV10-3,18,TRBD2,TRBJ2-2,-,CAISEPTSGGAWVGELFF,TGTGCCATCAGTGAGCCGACTAGCGGGGGGGCCTGGGTCGGGGAGCTGTTTTTT
TRBV6-5,16,-,TRBJ2-7,-,CASSYFPRGQTYEQYF,TGTGCCAGCAGTTACTTTCCCCGAGGCCAGACCTACGAGCAGTACTTC
TRBV7-9,13,-,TRBJ2-7,-,CASSPTGLYEQYF,TGTGCCAGCAGCCCTACCGGGCTTTACGAGCAGTACTTC
TRBV6-1,13,TRBD1,TRBJ1-2,-,CASSDMLGQAIFF,TGTGCCAGCAGTGACATGTTGGGACAGGCTATCTTCTTC
TRBV11-2,16,-,TRBJ1-4,-,CASSPDPAPWFEKLFF,TGTGCCAGCAGCCCCGACCCAGCGCCATGGTTTGAAAAACTGTTTTTT
TRBV6-6,15,TRBD1,TRBJ1-1,once,CASSYVGQGSTEAFF,TGTGCCAGCAGTTACGTGGGACAGGGGAGCACTGAAGCTTTCTTT
TRBV9,14,-,TRBJ2-3,-,CASSVGGYTDTQYF,TGTGCCAGCAGCGTAGGTGGATACACAGATACGCAGTATTTT
TRBV28,12,-,TRBJ2-3,-,CASTVSTDTQYF,TGTGCCAGCACCGTAAGCACAGATACGCAGTATTTT
TRBV10-3,15,TRBD1,TRBJ2-2,-,CAIRKTGMNTGELFF,TGTGCCATCAGGAAGACAGGGATGAACACCGGGGAGCTGTTTTTT
TRBV5-1,17,TRBD2,TRBJ2-3,-,CASSLDGASGSTDTQYF,TGCGCCAGCAGCTTGGACGGGGCTAGCGGGAGCACAGATACGCAGTATTTT
TRBV5-4,13,TRBD2,TRBJ2-7,-,CASSRTSVDEQYF,TGTGCCAGCAGCCGGACTAGCGTCGACGAGCAGTACTTC
TRBV12-5,14,-,TRBJ1-4,-,CASALGVINEKLFF,TGTGCTAGTGCCTTGGGGGTAATCAATGAAAAACTGTTTTTT
TRBV5-1,18,TRBD2,TRBJ2-5,-,CASSWARTSGRSVETQYF,TGCGCCAGCAGCTGGGCCAGGACTAGCGGGAGATCCGTAGAGACCCAGTACTTC
TRBV6-6,14,-,TRBJ2-2,-,CASSYPANTGELFF,TGTGCCAGCAGTTACCCCGCGAACACCGGGGAGCTGTTTTTT
TRBV18,14,TRBD1,TRBJ2-7,-,CASSIGTGVNEQYF,TGTGCCAGCTCAATCGGGACAGGGGTAAACGAGCAGTACTTC
TRBV9,14,TRBD1,TRBJ2-3,few,CASSVTTGSDTQYF,TGTGCCAGCAGCGTAACGACAGGGTCAGATACGCAGTATTTT
TRBV7-9,15,-,TRBJ1-2,-,CASSPRDRTNYGYTF,TGTGCCAGCAGCCCACGGGACCGAACTAACTATGGCTACACCTTC
TRBV11-2,15,TRBD1,TRBJ1-1,-,CASSSRTGANTEAFF,TGTGCCAGCAGTTCCAGGACAGGAGCGAACACTGAAGCTTTCTTT
TRBV7-8,15,-,TRBJ1-6,once,CASSEKERGNSPLHF,TGTGCCAGCAGCGAAAAGGAACGGGGAAATTCACCCCTCCACTTT
TRBV6-5,12,-,TRBJ2-5,-,CASSPRGETQYF,TGTGCCAGCAGTCCTCGGGGGGAGACCCAGTACTTC
TRBV19,15,TRBD2,TRBJ2-5,-,CASSALAGGRETQYF,TGTGCCAGTAGTGCTCTAGCGGGAGGACGAGAGACCCAGTACTTC
TRBV18,14,-,TRBJ1-6,few,CASSPLTGNSPLHF,TGTGCCAGCTCACCACTGACTGGAAATTCACCCCTCCACTTT
TRBV3-1/TRBV3-2,17,TRBD2,TRBJ2-3,-,CASSRRTSGSGTDTQYF,TGTGCCAGCAGTCGAAGGACTAGCGGGAGTGGCACAGATACGCAGTATTTT
TRBV6-6,15,-,TRBJ1-3,-,CASSSDTNSGNTIYF,TGTGCCAGCAGTTCAGACACGAACTCTGGAAACACCATATATTTT
TRBV12-3/TRBV12-4,13,-,TRBJ1-1,-,CASTLGMNTEAFF,-
TRBV6-1,16,-,TRBJ2-1,few,CASSGYRADHYNEQFF,TGTGCCAGCAGTGGTTATAGGGCAGACCATTACAATGAGCAGTTCTTC
TRBV5-1,15,TRBD2,TRBJ2-6,-,CASGGEGSGANVLTF,TGCGCCAGCGGGGGGGAAGGTTCCGGGGCCAACGTCCTGACTTTC
TRBV5-1,14,-,TRBJ1-2,-,CASSLTVEDYGYTF,TGCGCCAGCAGCTTGACGGTGGAGGACTATGGCTACACCTTC
TRBV5-1,14,-,TRBJ1-1,-,CASSLGQPNTEAFF,TGCGCCAGCAGCTTGGGGCAGCCGAACACTGAAGCTTTCTTT
TRBV7-6,19,TRBD1,TRBJ1-5,-,CASSLAPGGAKDSNQPQHF,TGTGCCAGCAGCTTAGCCCCAGGGGGCGCGAAGGATAGCAATCAGCCCCAGCATTTT
TRBV3-1/TRBV3-2,13,TRBD1,TRBJ2-7,-,CASRRQGSYEQYF,TGTGCCAGCAGAAGACAGGGATCCTACGAGCAGTACTTC
TRBV5-5,14,-,TRBJ2-7,-,CASSNADGPYEQYF,TGTGCCAGCAGCAATGCGGACGGTCCCTACGAGCAGTACTTC
TRBV19,13,-,TRBJ2-3,-,CASSISRRYTQYF,TGTGCCAGTAGTATATCAAGGAGGTATACGCAGTATTTT
TRBV2,10,-,TRBJ2-1,medium-sized,CASGGNEQFF,TGTGCCAGCGGGGGCAATGAGCAGTTCTTC
TRBV11-2,19,-,TRBJ1-3,-,CASSLDPMEWFRSGNTIYF,TGTGCCAGCAGCTTAGATCCGATGGAGTGGTTCCGGTCTGGAAACACCATATATTTT
TRBV10-3,13,-,TRBJ1-6,-,CAIRDSGDSPLHF,TGTGCCATCAGGGACTCAGGGGATTCACCCCTCCACTTT
TRBV6-6,17,TRBD1,TRBJ1-2,-,CASSRRSPGQGTYGYTF,TGTGCCAGCAGCCGAAGATCGCCGGGACAGGGGACCTATGGCTACACCTTC
TRBV3-1/TRBV3-2,15,-,TRBJ1-6,-,CASSRTFGGNSPLHF,TGTGCCAGCAGCCGAACGTTCGGGGGTAATTCACCCCTCCACTTT
TRBV2,14,-,TRBJ2-5,-,CASSVTAVQETQYF,TGTGCCAGCAGTGTCACAGCGGTCCAAGAGACCCAGTACTTC
TRBV6-2/TRBV6-3,12,-,TRBJ1-1,-,CASSYWSAEAFF,TGTGCCAGCAGTTACTGGTCGGCCGAAGCTTTCTTT
TRBV10-3,14,TRBD1,TRBJ2-7,-,CAISPGTGYREQYF,TGTGCCATCAGTCCCGGGACAGGGTATCGGGAGCAGTACTTC
TRBV5-5,17,TRBD1,TRBJ2-7,once,CASSLGPTGVGSYEQYF,TGTGCCAGCAGCTTGGGCCCCACAGGGGTCGGCTCCTACGAGCAGTACTTC
TRBV7-2,15,-,TRBJ2-1,-,CASQRRRDKANEQFF,TGTGCCAGTCAAAGGCGGCGGGACAAAGCTAATGAGCAGTTCTTC
TRBV25-1,14,TRBD2,TRBJ2-7,-,CASSPTSGPYEQYF,TGTGCCAGCAGCCCGACTAGCGGTCCCTACGAGCAGTACTTC
TRBV12-5,15,TRBD1,TRBJ2-2,-,CASGLTGVHTGELFF,TGTGCTAGTGGTTTGACAGGGGTGCACACCGGGGAGCTGTTTTTT